This paragraph reports one T cell receptor (beta chain). This sample was included in a study of T cells after yellow fever vaccination. TCRdb analysed the 5' RACE reads with MiXCR anew, one entry per CDR3 protein. The table shows about 550,000 distinct CDR3 sequences, with 15% to 20% occurring only once. Germline lookup yields CDR1 MNHEY and CDR2 SMNVEV (reference sequence). V was cut by 8 bases and J by 4 bases, with 18 bases left in between. The CDR3 is 15 residues long. The clonotype comes from a man aged 25-45 years who received the YFV17D yellow fever vaccine. Sequencing used PBMCs, obtained 15 days after the yellow fever booster vaccination. The V call is TRBV27, the J call TRBJ1-5; possible D gene TRBD1, 5 bases. CDR3 in amino acids: CASGQLNSDNQPQHF. CDR3 coding DNA: TGTGCCAGCGGACAACTGAACTCCGATAATCAGCCCCAGCATTTT.